A single sample gave rise to the 25 T cell receptor beta chains below, sequenced in a study of blood T cell repertoires in COVID-19. Sequenced by immunoSEQ multiplex PCR; TCRdb stores in-frame clones only, minus some. The data contain fewer than 350,000 clones, approximately 85% of them singletons. The sample comprised peripheral blood. Receptors were obtained from a human donor in a cohort sampled during active COVID-19.

This clone was counted a few times. The gene calls are TRBV2 and TRBJ1-1, with D maybe TRBD1 (6 bases). Trimming removed 9 bases from V and 3 bases from J, with 17 bases in between. CDR3 length: 14 residues. Germline V gene sequence: CDR1 SNHLY, CDR2 FYNNEI. The CDR3: CASGPGHTYTEAFF. The CDR3 DNA is TGTGCCAGTGGGCCGGGACACACCTACACTGAAGCTTTCTTT.

The chain combines TRBV1 with TRBJ2-7; TRBD1, the D gene given by the table, was not confirmed from the DNA. TRBV1 is a recognized pseudogene. The CDR3 has 13 amino acids. CDR3 bases: TGCACCAGCAGCCAAGGACAGACTTACGAGCAGTACTTC. This gives the protein CTSSQGQTYEQYF.

This chain connects TRBV29-1 to TRBJ2-3; 11 nucleotides match TRBD1. From germline, CDR1 is SQVTM and CDR2 ANQGSEA. Losses at the gene ends were 5 bases for V and 5 bases for J; bases not matched to a gene: 3. This CDR3 is 13 amino acids long. CDR3 coding DNA: TGCAGCGTTAAGGACAGGGGGCGAGATACGCAGTATTTT. This codes for CSVKDRGRDTQYF.

The J gene is TRBJ2-5, the V gene TRBV10-3; 7 nucleotides match TRBD1. The V and J ends lost 2 bases and 5 bases, in that order; junction bases with no gene match: 5. This CDR3 comprises 14 residues. Germline CDR1 and CDR2: ENHRY and SYGVKD. The CDR3 protein is CAISERARGETQYF. The CDR3 nucleotides read TGTGCCATCAGTGAGAGGGCCAGGGGGGAGACCCAGTACTTC.

V is TRBV7-8 and J is TRBJ1-2; D gene ambiguous. V gave up 2 bases and J gave up 5 bases, with 15 bases separating them. Germline CDR1 reads SGHVS; CDR2 reads FQNEAQ. The CDR3 is 15 residues long. The CDR3 region has the DNA TGTGCCAGCAGCTTAAGTATTTCCGAGGCGTATGGCTACACCTTC. Translation gives CASSLSISEAYGYTF.

A word on this clone: At one end the junction does not follow the germline gene, possibly because of a read error. V usage is TRBV6-1 and J usage is TRBJ2-5; 8 bases map to TRBD2. CDR1 is MNHNS and CDR2 is SASEGT in the germline V gene. The CDR3 is made up of 14 amino acids. The CDR3 nucleotides read TGTGCCAGCAGCGAAGCGGGGGCCGAGGGGACCCAGTACTTC. Protein sequence: CASSEAGAEGTQYF.

This chain joins TRBV5-1 and TRBJ2-7; TRBD1 agrees at 9 bases. V gave up 5 bases and J gave up 3 bases; unmatched junction bases: 3. The CDR3 extends over 13 amino acids. Germline CDR1 reads SGHRS; CDR2 reads YFSETQ. CDR3 protein: CASRRDRVYEQYF. The CDR3 DNA follows: TGCGCCAGCAGACGGGACAGGGTCTACGAGCAGTACTTC.

The chain couples TRBV7-3 to TRBJ1-2; 8 bases line up with TRBD1. V dropped 1 base and J dropped 8; count of bases not matched to a gene: 9. The CDR3 has 15 residues. Germline V gene data show CDR1 as SGHTA and CDR2 as FQGTGA. The CDR3 coding sequence is TGTGCCAGCAGCTTAAACCCGGGACAGGTTGCCGGCTACACCTTC. Translated, it gives CASSLNPGQVAGYTF. The variable domain in full, with the rest retrieved from reference TRBV7-3 and TRBJ1-2, is GAGVSQTPSNKVTEKGKYVELRCDPISGHTALYWYRQSLGQGPEFLIYFQGTGAADDSGLPNDRFFAVRPEGSVSTLKIQRTERGDSAVYLCASSLNPGQVAGYTFGSGTRLTVV.

The chain has TRBV5-6 and TRBJ1-1; D call uncertain. Trimming cost V 2 bases and J 5 bases, with 13 bases left between them. The CDR3 spans 14 residues. Germline V gene data show CDR1 as SGHDT and CDR2 as YYEEEE. CDR3 DNA: TGTGCCAGCAGCTTTCTCAGGTTTCGGACTGAAGCTTTCTTT. As protein: CASSFLRFRTEAFF.

A note on this clone: Sequence at one end of the junction differs from germline and may be a read error. This chain joins TRBV6-1 and TRBJ2-5; 10 bases map to TRBD2. In germline, CDR1 is MNHNS, CDR2 SASEGT. The CDR3 covers 14 residues. The DNA for the CDR3 is TGTGCCAGCAGTCAAGCGGGAGGGGGTGAGACCCAGTACTTC. Protein sequence: CASSQAGGGETQYF.

This sequence joins TRBV18 and TRBJ2-1; TRBD1 aligns across 11 bases. CDR3 length: 15 amino acids. Germline V gene lookup returns CDR1 KGHSH and CDR2 LQKENI. Trimming at V came to 3 bases and at J to 2 bases, leaving 0 bases not matched to a gene. CDR3 bases: TGTGCCAGCTCACCGGGACAGGGGGCCTACAATGAGCAGTTCTTC. This sequence encodes CASSPGQGAYNEQFF. The full variable domain, with the rest looked up from reference TRBV18 and TRBJ2-1, is NAGVMQNPRHLVRRRGQEARLRCSPMKGHSHVYWYRQLPEEGLKFMVYLQKENIIDESGMPKERFSAEFPKEGPSILRIQQVVRGDSAAYFCASSPGQGAYNEQFFGPGTRLTVL.

The chain combines TRBV7-9 with TRBJ2-1; D is perhaps TRBD2 (5 bases). CDR1 and CDR2 from the germline V gene are SEHNR and FQNEAQ (reference sequence). V lost 4 bases and J lost 4, with 14 bases in between. CDR3 length: 15 residues. CDR3 sequence (DNA): TGTGCCAGCAGCTCCGTCGCTAGCTCGTACAATGAGCAGTTCTTC. It yields the protein CASSSVASSYNEQFF.

This chain connects TRBV5-6 to TRBJ1-1; 10 nucleotides align to TRBD1. The CDR3 spans 19 residues. After removal of 3 bases from V and 5 bases from J, the junction contained 19 bases not matched to a gene. Germline V lookup: CDR1 SGHDT, CDR2 YYEEEE. CDR3 DNA: TGTGCCAGCAGCTCTCGCGGGACAGGGGTTTTCGGGGGGCAAACTGAAGCTTTCTTT. It is translated as CASSSRGTGVFGGQTEAFF.

Of note for this clone: This same CDR3 is encoded by further DNA sequences in the sample. This chain links TRBV3-1 (or the pseudogene TRBV3-2) with TRBJ1-1, with D possibly TRBD1 on 5 matching bases. The V gene lost 1 base and the J gene lost 5 bases, with 8 bases spanning the gap. CDR1 LGHDT and CDR2 YNNKEL come from the germline V gene (reference sequence). The CDR3 extends over 13 amino acids. The CDR3: CASSQVSGTEAFF. The CDR3 DNA reads as TGTGCCAGCAGCCAAGTTTCAGGGACTGAAGCTTTCTTT.

The chain employs TRBV13 and TRBJ1-2, with D possibly TRBD1 on 6 matching bases. The CDR3 is 14 residues long. Germline V lookup: CDR1 PRHDT, CDR2 FYEKMQ (reference sequence). The V end was cut by 5 bases, the J end by 4 bases, with 14 bases between. CDR3 region: CASSPNRAPYGYTF. CDR3 DNA sequence: TGTGCCAGCAGCCCGAACAGGGCTCCCTATGGCTACACCTTC.

The CDR3 region is CATSGLAGYGYTF. CDR3 sequence (DNA): TGTGCCACCAGCGGGTTGGCAGGGTATGGCTACACCTTC. The chain combines TRBV15 with TRBJ1-2, with D tentatively TRBD1 (5 bases). Germline loops: CDR1 LNHNV, CDR2 YYDKDF (reference sequence). Between the trimmed V and J ends, which lost 5 bases and 5 bases, there was a span of 12 bases. The CDR3 has 13 residues.

The chain carries TRBV9 and TRBJ2-4, with 10 bases identical to TRBD1. This CDR3 is 16 amino acids long. Looked up from germline, CDR1 is SGDLS and CDR2 is YYNGEE. Germline trimming cut 3 bases from V and 3 bases from J; bases unmatched to any gene: 6. This chain's CDR3 is CASSERQGAVKNIQYF. The CDR3 bases are TGTGCCAGCAGCGAGCGACAGGGGGCGGTCAAAAACATTCAGTACTTC.

The chain couples TRBV7-9 to TRBJ2-3, with D perhaps TRBD2 (6 bases). CDR1 and CDR2 from the germline V gene are SEHNR and FQNEAQ (reference sequence). The V and J ends lost 3 bases and 9 bases respectively, with 10 bases between them. The CDR3 spans 12 residues. The CDR3 DNA is TGTGCCAGCAGCTTCGGACTAAACACGCAGTATTTT. This translates into CASSFGLNTQYF.

V gene TRBV2 combines with J gene TRBJ2-7; tentatively, D is TRBD1 (6 bases). Germline CDR1 and CDR2: SNHLY and FYNNEI. The CDR3 runs 13 residues. V was trimmed by 6 bases and J by 2 bases, leaving 11 bases between them. CDR3 in amino acids: CASSEQGTYEQYF. The CDR3 bases are TGTGCCAGCAGCGAACAGGGAACCTACGAGCAGTACTTC.

The chain combines TRBV7-3 with TRBJ2-7; TRBD2 matches 9 bases. CDR1 is SGHTA and CDR2 is FQGTGA in the germline V gene. V lost 5 bases and J lost 3; bases outside the gene matches: 8. The CDR3 is made up of 15 amino acids. CDR3 nucleotides: TGTGCCAGCAGCCCTACCGGGACTAGCAACTACGAGCAGTACTTC. Its translation is CASSPTGTSNYEQYF.

The chain combines TRBV30 with TRBJ1-1, with 9 bases identical to TRBD1. Germline assignment: CDR1 GTSNPN and CDR2 SVGIG (reference sequence). The V gene end was trimmed by 3 bases and the J gene end by 0 bases; junction bases not matched to a gene: 8. CDR3 size: 16 residues. CDR3 residues: CAWRGQGRSMNTEAFF. The DNA for the CDR3 is TGTGCCTGGAGAGGACAGGGGAGGAGTATGAACACTGAAGCTTTCTTT.

This chain links TRBV5-6 with TRBJ1-2, with 7 bases lining up with TRBD1. V was clipped by 3 bases and J by 5 bases; unmatched bases: 7. Germline CDR1 and CDR2: SGHDT and YYEEEE. The CDR3 is 14 amino acids. DNA of the CDR3: TGTGCCAGCAGCTCTTTACAGGGGATTTATGGCTACACCTTC. Its protein is CASSSLQGIYGYTF.

In the case of this clone: The sample has other DNA sequences that encode this CDR3 too. J is TRBJ2-5 and V is TRBV30, with D possibly matching TRBD1 (6 bases). The CDR3 runs to 13 residues. V was clipped by 1 base and J by 1 base, with 7 bases between them. CDR1 is GTSNPN, CDR2 SVGIG, per germline (reference sequence). CDR3 nucleotide sequence: TGTGCCTGGAGTGGACAGGTCCAAGAGACCCAGTACTTC. Residues: CAWSGQVQETQYF.

V is TRBV7-8 and J is TRBJ2-5, with unresolved D. Germline V gives CDR1 SGHVS, CDR2 FQNEAQ. CDR3 length equals 12 residues. V lost 4 bases to trimming and J lost 4 bases, with 7 bases between them. The CDR3 nucleotides read TGTGCCAGCAGCTCCCACGGAGAGACCCAGTACTTC. This codes for CASSSHGETQYF.

V gene TRBV10-2 combines with J gene TRBJ1-6, with 7 nucleotides matching TRBD1. The V gene end was trimmed by 7 bases and the J gene end by 5 bases; junction bases not matched to a gene: 2. In germline, CDR1 is WSHSY, CDR2 SAAADI. The CDR3 totals 13 residues. This CDR3 is CASIGQDNSPLHF. In DNA, the CDR3 is TGCGCCAGCATCGGACAGGATAATTCACCCCTCCACTTT.